These 30 T cell receptor beta chains originate from one sample sequenced in a study of T-cell reconstitution after alpha-beta-depleted transplantation in children. TCRbeta library construction was performed incorporating unique molecular identifiers. TCRdb re-called the PCR reads through MiXCR, storing one row per CDR3 protein. The repertoire holds 360,000 or so distinct CDR3 sequences, with 20% as singletons. The sample was PBMCs from the stem cell graft donor, taken from the stem cell graft. Source of these receptors: a human donor who donated a stem cell graft to a child with acute myeloid leukemia.

This clonotype came up a few times. V gene TRBV20-1 combines with J gene TRBJ1-1; the match to TRBD1 covers 10 bases. Germline CDR1 and CDR2: DFQATT and SNEGSKA (reference sequence). This CDR3 is 15 amino acids long. V lost 5 bases to trimming and J lost 5 bases; unmatched junction nucleotides: 11. The CDR3 reads CSAPRDRGVRTEAFF. In DNA, the CDR3 is TGCAGTGCTCCGCGGGACAGGGGAGTAAGGACTGAAGCTTTCTTT.

The rearrangement joins TRBV27 to TRBJ2-2, with 8 bases that match TRBD1. Germline V gene data show CDR1 as MNHEY and CDR2 as SMNVEV (reference sequence). V shed 5 bases and J 5 bases; nucleotides not matched to a gene: 19. The CDR3 has 19 residues. The CDR3, as DNA: TGTGCCAGCAGTCCCCAAAGAGACAGGGGCGCCCTCATGACCGGGGAGCTGTTTTTT. Translating it yields CASSPQRDRGALMTGELFF.

This chain uses TRBV28 with TRBJ2-7; D call uncertain. Germline values: CDR1 MDHEN, CDR2 SYDVKM. V dropped 5 bases and J dropped 4 bases, with 15 bases sitting between them. The length of the CDR3 is 14 residues. Here the CDR3 reads CASSLYKPSYEQYF. In nucleotides, the CDR3 is TGTGCCAGCAGTCTTTACAAACCTTCGTACGAGCAGTACTTC.

The V gene is TRBV12-3 or TRBV12-4, the J gene TRBJ2-1; D not resolved. The CDR3 length is 13 residues. Trimming left V 3 bases short and J 5 bases short, with 8 bases between. CDR3 coding DNA: TGTGCCAGCAGTTTTACCCCAAACAATGAGCAGTTCTTC. Translation: CASSFTPNNEQFF.

The chain couples TRBV11-2 to TRBJ2-5; 7 nucleotides line up with TRBD2. There are 15 residues in the CDR3. CDR1 SGHAT and CDR2 FQNNGV come from the germline V gene. Trimming removed 4 bases from V and 2 bases from J; junction bases left unmatched: 7. This CDR3 reads CASSSASGYQETQYF. In nucleotides, the CDR3 is TGTGCCAGCAGCTCCGCTAGCGGTTATCAAGAGACCCAGTACTTC.

In this sample, this clonotype turned up many times. The chain joins TRBV20-1 to TRBJ2-7, with 9 positions matching TRBD2. The CDR3 extends over 13 amino acids. The V gene's germline CDR1 is DFQATT and CDR2 SNEGSKA (reference sequence). The V gene end was trimmed by 6 bases and the J gene end by 2 bases; junction bases not matched to a gene: 5. This chain's CDR3 is CSAGLAPTYEQYF. CDR3 coding DNA: TGCAGTGCCGGACTAGCGCCTACCTACGAGCAGTACTTC.

In this sample, this clonotype turned up a few times. This chain uses TRBV29-1 with TRBJ2-1, with D possibly TRBD2 on 6 matching bases. CDR3 length equals 13 residues. The V and J ends lost 5 bases and 6 bases respectively, with 14 bases between them. Germline loops: CDR1 SQVTM, CDR2 ANQGSEA. This chain's CDR3 is CSVLGSLGNEQFF. The CDR3 bases are TGCAGCGTTCTCGGGAGTTTAGGCAATGAGCAGTTCTTC.

The rearrangement links TRBV28 to TRBJ2-3; 10 bases fit TRBD2. Trimming took 8 bases from V and 4 from J; bases not matched to a gene: 9. From germline, CDR1 is MDHEN and CDR2 SYDVKM. The CDR3 covers 15 residues. CDR3 sequence: CASFPLAGAPDTQYF. In DNA form, the CDR3 reads TGTGCCAGCTTCCCCCTAGCGGGAGCCCCAGATACGCAGTATTTT.

This clonotype was picked up a small number of times. The rearrangement links TRBV28 to TRBJ1-1; D is ambiguous. Trimming removed 3 bases at V and 0 bases at J, with 2 bases between. There are 12 residues in the CDR3. The V gene's germline CDR1 is MDHEN and CDR2 SYDVKM. Here the CDR3 DNA reads TGTGCCAGCAGTTTCGTGAACACTGAAGCTTTCTTT. The encoded protein is CASSFVNTEAFF.

The sample holds many counts of this clonotype. The chain carries TRBV9 and TRBJ2-1, with TRBD2 identical over 9 bases. The germline gives CDR1 SGDLS, CDR2 YYNGEE. CDR3 length: 14 residues. After removal of 2 bases from V and 7 bases from J, the junction contained 4 bases not matched to a gene. The chain's CDR3 is CASSVWAGGNEQFF. CDR3 sequence (DNA): TGTGCCAGCAGCGTTTGGGCGGGAGGGAATGAGCAGTTCTTC.

This clonotype has more than one count but fewer than ten. This CDR3 reads CASSTGGKYEQYF. The CDR3 DNA sequence: TGTGCCAGCAGCACAGGGGGCAAGTACGAGCAGTACTTC. V gene TRBV7-6 combines with J gene TRBJ2-7; 9 bases map to TRBD1. With V trimmed by 5 bases and J by 4 bases, 3 bases remained unmatched. Per germline, CDR1 SGHVS and CDR2 FNYEAQ. The CDR3 length is 13 residues.

There are a few counts of this clonotype. The chain carries TRBV7-9 and TRBJ1-5; 12 positions match TRBD1. CDR1 is SEHNR, CDR2 FQNEAQ, per germline (reference sequence). The CDR3 runs 17 residues. The V segment lost 5 bases and the J segment 4 bases; nucleotides outside the gene matches: 9. In DNA, the CDR3 is TGTGCCAGCAGCAGATCGGGACAGGGGGCCGGTAATCAGCCCCAGCATTTT. Translation gives CASSRSGQGAGNQPQHF. Full variable domain (rest looked up from reference TRBV7-9 and TRBJ1-5): DTGVSQNPRHKITKRGQNVTFRCDPISEHNRLYWYRQTLGQGPEFLTYFQNEAQLEKSRLLSDRFSAERPKGSFSTLEIQRTEQGDSAMYLCASSRSGQGAGNQPQHFGDGTRLSIL.

The chain is built from TRBV6-2 or TRBV6-3 and TRBJ2-5; 11 positions agree with TRBD2. V lost 5 bases, J lost 6 bases, and 14 bases stayed unmatched. In germline, CDR1 is MNHEY, CDR2 SVGEGT. The CDR3 covers 17 residues. The CDR3, as DNA: TGTGCCAGCAGTGACCATAGCGGGAGGGGGTCTTGGAAGACCCAGTACTTC. Its translation: CASSDHSGRGSWKTQYF.

This clonotype was seen a handful of times. The rearrangement joins TRBV28 to TRBJ2-7, with D tentatively TRBD2 (6 bases). CDR3 length: 11 residues. CDR1 and CDR2 (germline): MDHEN, SYDVKM. V was pared by 5 bases and J by 9 bases, with 11 bases between. The CDR3 protein is CASSDREWQYF. CDR3 coding DNA: TGTGCCAGCAGTGACCGGGAGTGGCAGTACTTC.

The chain combines TRBV5-1 with TRBJ2-2; D is uncertain. This CDR3 is 14 amino acids long. V was trimmed by 4 bases and J by 4 bases, leaving 11 bases between them. The V gene's germline CDR1 is SGHRS and CDR2 YFSETQ. The CDR3 DNA reads as TGCGCCAGCAGCCAAGAAGGCGGCACCGGGGAGCTGTTTTTT. Translation gives CASSQEGGTGELFF.

This clonotype occurred once. The chain joins TRBV5-1 to TRBJ2-7, with unresolved D. Per germline, CDR1 SGHRS and CDR2 YFSETQ. The CDR3 loop spans 14 amino acids. V was clipped by 4 bases and J by 7 bases, with 18 bases between them. The CDR3 reads CASSTNPQIVEQYF. The CDR3 nucleotides are TGCGCCAGCAGCACCAACCCGCAGATAGTTGAGCAGTACTTC.

There are many counts of this clonotype. This sequence joins TRBV7-9 and TRBJ2-1; D not resolved. Trimming took 5 bases from V and 4 from J, leaving 9 bases between them. The CDR3 covers 13 residues. CDR1 and CDR2 (germline): SEHNR, FQNEAQ (reference sequence). The DNA of the CDR3 is TGTGCCAGCAGCCCTTTTCGGTACAATGAGCAGTTCTTC. Protein: CASSPFRYNEQFF.

This clonotype was counted between two and nine times. The chain employs TRBV5-1 and TRBJ2-6; no clear D. This CDR3 contains 11 residues. V was cut by 4 bases and J by 4 bases, with 0 bases left in between. The germline V gene has CDR1 SGHRS and CDR2 YFSETQ. The CDR3: CASSGANVLTF. As DNA, the CDR3 is TGCGCCAGCAGCGGGGCCAACGTCCTGACTTTC.

This clonotype came up a few times. The chain uses TRBV5-1 and TRBJ2-1, with D uncertain. The germline CDR1 and CDR2 sequences are SGHRS and YFSETQ. V was clipped by 7 bases and J by 4 bases, with 6 bases between them. CDR3 length: 11 residues. The DNA for the CDR3 is TGCGCCAGCGTCCAATACAATGAGCAGTTCTTC. Amino acid sequence: CASVQYNEQFF.

The gene calls are TRBV12-3 or TRBV12-4 and TRBJ2-2, with D unclear. The ends were cut back, 4 bases at V and 4 bases at J, with 10 bases in the middle. The CDR3 contains 14 residues. CDR3 in DNA: TGTGCCAGCAGTTACAACCGCGGCACCGGGGAGCTGTTTTTT. Protein product: CASSYNRGTGELFF.

This clonotype was counted between two and nine times. This chain uses TRBV6-6 with TRBJ1-2; D is possibly TRBD1 (6 bases). The CDR3 consists of 13 residues. V shed 6 bases and J shed 5 bases, with 13 bases lying between them. CDR1 and CDR2 (germline): MNHNY, SVGAGI (reference sequence). The CDR3 bases are TGTGCCAGCAGCCTGACAGGAGAATATGGCTACACCTTC. Protein sequence: CASSLTGEYGYTF.

This clonotype was detected only a few times. This chain joins TRBV6-1 and TRBJ2-5; D might be TRBD2 (5 bases). V lost 7 bases and J 5 bases, leaving 14 bases between the germline ends. The CDR3 totals 13 residues. Germline V gene lookup returns CDR1 MNHNS and CDR2 SASEGT. The CDR3 DNA reads as TGTGCCAGCAACAAAGGAAGGGAGGAGACCCAGTACTTC. Protein sequence: CASNKGREETQYF.

The chain employs TRBV20-1 and TRBJ2-6, with D unresolved. The CDR3 spans 17 residues. In germline, CDR1 is DFQATT, CDR2 SNEGSKA (reference sequence). Trimming cost V 3 bases and J 0 bases, with 15 bases left between them. Here the CDR3 DNA reads TGCAGTGCTAGGCCGACCCCGAGTTTCTCTGGGGCCAACGTCCTGACTTTC. Residues: CSARPTPSFSGANVLTF.

This chain uses TRBV9 with TRBJ2-5; D ambiguous. The CDR3 length is 15 residues. V lost 0 bases to trimming and J lost 3 bases, with 12 bases between them. Germline V gene data show CDR1 as SGDLS and CDR2 as YYNGEE. For the CDR3, the DNA is TGTGCCAGCAGCGTAGCCCCGTGGGGTGAAGAGACCCAGTACTTC. Encoded protein: CASSVAPWGEETQYF.

The table lists this clonotype with a few counts. The gene calls are TRBV4-2 and TRBJ2-3, with D tentatively TRBD2 (5 bases). Germline V gene data show CDR1 as LGHNA and CDR2 as YNFKEQ. This CDR3 region has 15 residues. V gave up 5 bases and J gave up 0 bases, with 12 bases separating them. The CDR3 DNA reads as TGTGCCAGCAGCGAGCGGCAGGATAGCACAGATACGCAGTATTTT. It yields the protein CASSERQDSTDTQYF.

This clonotype was seen only a few times. The chain carries TRBV29-1 and TRBJ1-2; D call uncertain. The CDR3 runs 10 residues. V was cut by 4 bases and J by 8 bases, with 8 bases left in between. Per the germline V gene, CDR1 is SQVTM and CDR2 is ANQGSEA. As DNA, the CDR3 is TGCAGCGTTGTCTTGGGCGGCTACACCTTC. It encodes CSVVLGGYTF.

In regard to this clonotype: A much larger clone is a single base away; this may be a read error. A read error is likely, as this CDR3 ends without the conserved phenylalanine or tryptophan. The genes are TRBV5-1 and TRBJ2-1; TRBD2 agrees at 8 bases. V was clipped by 4 bases and J by 8 bases; unmatched bases: 8. Germline V gene lookup returns CDR1 SGHRS and CDR2 YFSETQ. This CDR3 contains 14 residues. CDR3 coding DNA: TGCGCCAGCAGCCCCCGGGGGGGCCGGGATGAGCAGTTCCTC. Its protein product is CASSPRGGRDEQFL.

This clonotype was counted between two and nine times. The gene calls are TRBV12-3 or TRBV12-4 and TRBJ2-4; 8 bases agree with TRBD1. The V segment lost 1 base and the J segment 3 bases; nucleotides outside the gene matches: 14. CDR3 length: 19 residues. CDR3 DNA sequence: TGTGCCAGCAGTTTAGAAGAGGACAGGGCTTCCTGGGGCAAAAACATTCAGTACTTC. The encoded protein is CASSLEEDRASWGKNIQYF.

The chain joins TRBV12-3 or TRBV12-4 to TRBJ2-4; 8 positions match TRBD2. Trimming removed 2 bases from V and 5 bases from J; junction bases left unmatched: 14. The CDR3 loop spans 18 amino acids. The CDR3 region has the DNA TGTGCCAGCAGTTTAAGTCAGTGGGGAGGGCGGGGGGAAAACATTCAGTACTTC. Protein: CASSLSQWGGRGENIQYF.

This clonotype was picked up one time. A read error may explain this, as a much larger clone is one base away. V and J are TRBV4-3 and TRBJ2-1; 9 nucleotides line up with TRBD2. The germline gives CDR1 LGHNA, CDR2 YSLEER. The CDR3 is 14 amino acids. CDR3 DNA sequence: TGCGCCAGCAGCCAAATAGCGGGAGATAGTGAGCAGTCCTTC. It codes for CASSQIAGDSEQSF.